These 20 T cell receptor beta chains share one sample of origin, sequenced in a study of identical twins. TCRdb re-called the 5' RACE reads through MiXCR, storing one row per CDR3 protein. The repertoire consists of hundreds of thousands of distinct CDR3 sequences, with about 20% occurring once and the leading ten covering around 0.48%. These same data were also listed under a study on yellow fever vaccine responses in identical twins.

Sample: CD4+ T cells sorted from blood. All receptors come from a woman under 30 in good health.

This clonotype was seen more than once but under ten times. This sequence joins TRBV6-1 and TRBJ2-1; TRBD2 aligns across 9 bases. CDR1 and CDR2 from the germline V gene are MNHNS and SASEGT. This CDR3 contains 16 residues. The trim removed 4 bases at V and 0 bases at J, leaving 4 bases unmatched. CDR3 coding DNA: TGTGCCAGCAGTGGTTCGACTAGCGGCTCCTACAATGAGCAGTTCTTC. Translated, it gives CASSGSTSGSYNEQFF.

This clonotype showed up just a few times. The chain uses TRBV3-1 and TRBJ2-1; the match to TRBD2 covers 7 bases. With V trimmed by 0 bases and J by 14 bases, 13 bases remained unmatched. The CDR3 extends over 15 amino acids. Germline CDR1 reads LGHDT; CDR2 reads YNNKEL (reference sequence). The CDR3 reads CASSQDFASGGEEFF. CDR3 DNA: TGTGCCAGCAGCCAAGATTTTGCGTCGGGGGGAGAGGAGTTCTTC.

V is TRBV20-1 and J is TRBJ2-1; TRBD2 agrees at 10 bases. The junction had 1 base not matched to a gene; V was cut back by 0 bases and J by 2 bases. CDR1 and CDR2 (germline): DFQATT, SNEGSKA (reference sequence). This CDR3 contains 15 residues. CDR3 amino acids: CSARDLAGAYNEQFF. The DNA of the CDR3 is TGCAGTGCTAGAGACCTAGCGGGAGCCTACAATGAGCAGTTCTTC.

The CDR3 coding sequence is TGTGCCAGCAGCGATCCCATCGGACTGCACACAGATACGCAGTATTTT. It is translated as CASSDPIGLHTDTQYF. The rearrangement uses TRBV5-4 and TRBJ2-3; a possible D gene is TRBD2 (5 bases). The CDR3 sequence is 16 residues long. CDR1 is SGHNT, CDR2 YYREEE, per germline (reference sequence). Trimming left V 4 bases short and J 2 bases short, with 17 bases between.

The chain recombines TRBV2 with TRBJ2-1; D gene ambiguous. This CDR3 is built from 13 residues. CDR1 SNHLY and CDR2 FYNNEI come from the germline V gene. The ends were cut back, 3 bases at V and 6 bases at J, with 9 bases in the middle. This CDR3 is CASSDGRGNEQFF. For the CDR3, the DNA is TGTGCCAGCAGTGATGGCAGAGGCAATGAGCAGTTCTTC.

The rearrangement links TRBV6-1 to TRBJ2-1; a weak D match, TRBD2 (7 bases). With 6 bases removed from V and 2 bases from J, the gap between germline ends came to 11 bases. There are 14 residues in the CDR3. Per the germline V gene, CDR1 is MNHNS and CDR2 is SASEGT. The CDR3 coding sequence is TGTGCCAGCAGCCGGGGGGCCACCTACAATGAGCAGTTCTTC. Translation: CASSRGATYNEQFF.

The chain links TRBV12-3 or TRBV12-4 to TRBJ2-5, with TRBD2 identical over 8 bases. This CDR3 region has 16 residues. J gave up 2 bases and V 0 bases, and 5 bases lay outside the gene matches. Written as DNA, the CDR3 is TGTGCCAGCAGTTTAGCTACCGGGAGGGTTCAAGAGACCCAGTACTTC. Amino acids: CASSLATGRVQETQYF.

This clonotype was seen a handful of times. The chain uses TRBV7-9 and TRBJ1-4; no firm D call. With 0 bases removed from V and 5 bases from J, the gap between germline ends came to 7 bases. The CDR3 is 14 residues long. Germline values: CDR1 SEHNR, CDR2 FQNEAQ (reference sequence). The DNA of the CDR3 is TGTGCCAGCAGCTTAGCTTCTGGGAATGAAAAACTGTTTTTT. It codes for CASSLASGNEKLFF.

The rearrangement links TRBV2 to TRBJ2-5; 7 positions agree with TRBD1. The CDR3 has 13 residues. Losses at the gene ends were 7 bases for V and 5 bases for J; bases not matched to a gene: 7. Germline-derived CDR1 and CDR2 are SNHLY and FYNNEI. Written as DNA, the CDR3 is TGTGCCAGCATCACCGACAGGGATGAGACCCAGTACTTC. It yields the protein CASITDRDETQYF.

The rearrangement links TRBV28 to TRBJ2-1, with TRBD2 matching 11 bases. Germline CDR1 MDHEN, CDR2 SYDVKM. The J segment lost 9 bases and the V segment lost 5 bases, leaving 3 bases of the junction unmatched. The CDR3 has 13 residues. This CDR3 reads CASSPLAGGEQFF. The CDR3 DNA follows: TGTGCCAGCAGTCCGCTAGCGGGAGGTGAGCAGTTCTTC.

This clonotype came up a few times. V usage is TRBV7-9 and J usage is TRBJ2-7; 9 bases align to TRBD1. CDR1 and CDR2 from the germline V gene are SEHNR and FQNEAQ (reference sequence). J was trimmed by 3 bases and V by 4 bases; bases with no gene match: 10. This CDR3 is built from 16 residues. DNA of the CDR3: TGTGCCAGCAGCTCCCAGCCCGGGACAGGGTACTACGAGCAGTACTTC. It yields the protein CASSSQPGTGYYEQYF. Looking up the rest from reference TRBV7-9 and TRBJ2-7 gives the full variable domain: DTGVSQNPRHKITKRGQNVTFRCDPISEHNRLYWYRQTLGQGPEFLTYFQNEAQLEKSRLLSDRFSAERPKGSFSTLEIQRTEQGDSAMYLCASSSQPGTGYYEQYFGPGTRLTVT.

The chain joins TRBV29-1 to TRBJ2-4; maybe TRBD1 (6 bases). The CDR3 extends over 15 amino acids. V lost 6 bases and J lost 0, with 15 bases in between. Germline CDR1 and CDR2: SQVTM and ANQGSEA. CDR3 loop: CSVTGQLVAKNIQYF. The CDR3 DNA sequence: TGCAGCGTCACAGGACAGCTAGTAGCCAAAAACATTCAGTACTTC.

This clonotype was counted a few times. This sequence joins TRBV4-1 and TRBJ2-7, with TRBD2 matching over 13 bases. Germline lookup yields CDR1 MGHRA and CDR2 YSYEKL. CDR3 size: 17 residues. V gave up 3 bases and J gave up 0 bases; unmatched junction bases: 5. The CDR3 region has the DNA TGCGCCAGCAGCCACCCCGGGACTAGCGGGAACTCCTACGAGCAGTACTTC. This sequence encodes CASSHPGTSGNSYEQYF.

The chain employs TRBV6-4 and TRBJ2-1; 14 bases are a match to TRBD2. The CDR3 loop spans 19 amino acids. Trimming at V came to 6 bases and at J to 4 bases, leaving 14 bases not matched to a gene. Per germline, CDR1 MRHNA and CDR2 SNTAGT. DNA of the CDR3: TGTGCCAGCAGGAGGGACAGGGGGACTAGCGGGAGAGGGTACAATGAGCAGTTCTTC. This encodes CASRRDRGTSGRGYNEQFF.

The chain combines TRBV7-6 with TRBJ2-1; no reliable D call. The V end lost 4 bases, the J end lost 5 bases, and 15 bases lay between the germline ends. The germline V gene has CDR1 SGHVS and CDR2 FNYEAQ. The CDR3 is 15 amino acids. CDR3 residues: CASSSSGRTNNEQFF. CDR3 DNA: TGTGCCAGCAGCTCCTCCGGCAGGACGAACAATGAGCAGTTCTTC.

This clonotype has more than one count but fewer than ten. The chain couples TRBV7-9 to TRBJ1-6, with D tentatively TRBD1 (5 bases). Germline assignment: CDR1 SEHNR and CDR2 FQNEAQ (reference sequence). This CDR3 is built from 14 residues. V was pared by 1 base and J by 9 bases, with 10 bases between. CDR3 region: CASSLEMGGSPLHF. In nucleotides, the CDR3 is TGTGCCAGCAGCTTAGAAATGGGGGGTTCACCCCTCCACTTT. The whole variable domain, remainder taken from reference TRBV7-9 and TRBJ1-6, is DTGVSQNPRHKITKRGQNVTFRCDPISEHNRLYWYRQTLGQGPEFLTYFQNEAQLEKSRLLSDRFSAERPKGSFSTLEIQRTEQGDSAMYLCASSLEMGGSPLHFGNGTRLTVT.

The chain combines TRBV20-1 with TRBJ2-7; D unresolved. V was clipped by 5 bases and J by 2 bases, with 13 bases between them. The V gene's germline CDR1 is DFQATT and CDR2 SNEGSKA (reference sequence). There are 13 residues in the CDR3. This CDR3 is CSALNGPPYEQYV. CDR3 sequence (DNA): TGCAGTGCTCTTAACGGGCCCCCCTACGAGCAGTACGTC.

In this sample, this clonotype turned up many times. J is TRBJ2-7 and V is TRBV10-3; D remains unclear. The CDR3 loop spans 12 amino acids. Trimming left V 2 bases short and J 5 bases short, with 7 bases between. Per the germline V gene, CDR1 is ENHRY and CDR2 is SYGVKD. The CDR3 nucleotides are TGTGCCATCAGTGAGATTGGAAACGAGCAGTACTTC. This gives the protein CAISEIGNEQYF.

In this sample, this clonotype turned up a few times. V usage is TRBV24-1 and J usage is TRBJ2-1; D gene unclear. Germline V gives CDR1 KGHDR, CDR2 SFDVKD. V dropped 3 bases and J dropped 3 bases, with 11 bases sitting between them. This CDR3 region has 15 residues. CDR3 sequence: CATSDSLGNYNEQFF. CDR3 bases: TGTGCCACCAGTGATAGCTTAGGGAACTACAATGAGCAGTTCTTC.

The gene calls are TRBV10-3 and TRBJ2-2; the D is unclear. The CDR3 runs to 13 residues. V was cut by 5 bases and J by 3 bases, with 7 bases left in between. The germline V gene encodes CDR1 ENHRY and CDR2 SYGVKD. As DNA, the CDR3 is TGTGCCATCAGTTTATTAGACACCGGGGAGCTGTTTTTT. Translating it yields CAISLLDTGELFF.